The 29 T cell receptor beta chains reported below all come from one sample, sequenced in a study of T-cell memory formation after mild COVID-19. TCRdb re-analysed the 5' RACE reads in MiXCR, keeping a single row per CDR3 protein. The profile shows roughly 610,000 distinct CDR3 sequences, 15% to 20% of them singletons. The sample was PBMCs or a T cell subset sorted from them (not recorded which). The receptor source for this set is an adult woman who had mild COVID-19 (a few samples of this study predate the infection). Cell type and time point are not known.

This clonotype was detected a few times. The rearrangement joins TRBV12-3 or TRBV12-4 to TRBJ2-3, with D possibly matching TRBD1 (5 bases). The CDR3 is 15 amino acids. The ends were cut back, 2 bases at V and 1 base at J, with 10 bases in the middle. DNA of the CDR3: TGTGCCAGCAGTTTAACCAGGGCCCGCACAGATACGCAGTATTTT. Protein product: CASSLTRARTDTQYF.

The chain is built from TRBV20-1 and TRBJ1-1; D gene ambiguous. CDR3 length equals 14 residues. Germline values: CDR1 DFQATT, CDR2 SNEGSKA (reference sequence). The V and J ends lost 0 bases and 1 base respectively, with 9 bases between them. The CDR3 DNA is TGCAGTGCTAGAGAGCCCGGGAAGAACACTGAAGCTTTCTTT. Amino acids: CSAREPGKNTEAFF.

The chain employs TRBV7-9 and TRBJ1-1; D possibly corresponds to TRBD1 (6 bases). V lost 5 bases and J 1 base, leaving 14 bases between the germline ends. Looked up from germline, CDR1 is SEHNR and CDR2 is FQNEAQ (reference sequence). CDR3 length: 15 amino acids. In DNA form, the CDR3 reads TGTGCCAGCAGCACCTCCTCGGGACAGAACACTGAAGCTTTCTTT. Translation: CASSTSSGQNTEAFF.

DNA of the CDR3: TGCAGCGTGGTTCGGACTAGCGGTTACGAGCAGTACTTC. Protein product: CSVVRTSGYEQYF. The rearrangement uses TRBV29-1 and TRBJ2-7; 10 nucleotides agree with TRBD2. There are 13 residues in the CDR3. The J segment lost 4 bases and the V segment lost 6 bases, leaving 6 bases of the junction unmatched. The V gene's germline CDR1 is SQVTM and CDR2 ANQGSEA.

This clonotype was counted only a few times. V usage is TRBV5-4 and J usage is TRBJ2-7; tentatively, D is TRBD1 (7 bases). Germline V CDR1 and CDR2: SGHNT, YYREEE (reference sequence). There are 12 residues in the CDR3. Between the trimmed V and J ends, which lost 0 bases and 9 bases, there was a span of 10 bases. CDR3 amino acids: CASSLAQGGQYF. In DNA form, the CDR3 reads TGTGCCAGCAGCTTGGCCCAGGGGGGGCAGTACTTC.

This clonotype was counted a few times. CDR3: CASSYEVWGDTQYF. The CDR3 nucleotides are TGTGCCAGCAGTTATGAGGTCTGGGGTGATACGCAGTATTTT. The J gene is TRBJ2-3, the V gene TRBV6-5, with D hard to call. Germline CDR1 MNHEY, CDR2 SVGAGI. The CDR3 is made up of 14 amino acids. Trimming left V 3 bases short and J 6 bases short, with 13 bases between.

The chain couples TRBV12-3 or TRBV12-4 to TRBJ2-7; 9 positions match TRBD2. The CDR3 consists of 13 residues. Trimming removed 8 bases from V and 2 bases from J; junction bases left unmatched: 4. This CDR3 reads CASGRLAAYEQYF. CDR3 DNA sequence: TGTGCCAGCGGCAGACTAGCGGCCTACGAGCAGTACTTC.

The sample holds a few counts of this clonotype. The rearrangement links TRBV5-4 to TRBJ2-1; D is uncertain. CDR1 is SGHNT, CDR2 YYREEE, per germline (reference sequence). The CDR3 consists of 10 residues. V was clipped by 7 bases and J by 13 bases, with 12 bases between them. The CDR3 DNA is TGTGCCAGCGGTGGCAGTCACCAGTTCTTC. Encoded protein: CASGGSHQFF.

As regards this clonotype: One junction end does not reproduce the germline sequence, and a read error may be involved. V usage is TRBV7-8 and J usage is TRBJ1-1, with D tentatively TRBD1 (5 bases). The CDR3 consists of 15 residues. CDR1 SGHVS and CDR2 FQNEAQ come from the germline V gene. The CDR3 loop is CASREGEGPNTEDFF. CDR3 nucleotide sequence: TGTGCCAGCAGGGAGGGAGAGGGACCGAACACTGAAGATTTCTTT.

The chain uses TRBV9 and TRBJ1-4; TRBD1 might be the D (5 bases). Per the germline V gene, CDR1 is SGDLS and CDR2 is YYNGEE. This CDR3 contains 16 residues. Trimming took off 0 bases at V and 10 bases at J, with 19 bases between the two ends. The CDR3 protein is CASSVGWGGQMAKLFF. DNA for the CDR3: TGTGCCAGCAGCGTAGGTTGGGGCGGACAAATGGCAAAACTGTTTTTT.

The chain links TRBV7-2 to TRBJ2-2, with 12 positions matching TRBD2. The germline V gene encodes CDR1 SGHTA and CDR2 FQGNSA. Losses at the gene ends were 2 bases for V and 4 bases for J; bases not matched to a gene: 2. The CDR3 consists of 16 residues. The CDR3 DNA reads as TGTGCCAGCAGCTTACTAGCGGGGGGGCCCACCGGGGAGCTGTTTTTT. Amino acid sequence: CASSLLAGGPTGELFF.

V and J are TRBV20-1 and TRBJ1-1; 11 bases match TRBD1. Germline assignment: CDR1 DFQATT and CDR2 SNEGSKA (reference sequence). V lost 1 base to trimming and J lost 5 bases; unmatched junction nucleotides: 3. The CDR3 loop spans 14 amino acids. The CDR3 spells CSARVGTGGTEAFF. In DNA, the CDR3 is TGCAGTGCTAGAGTCGGGACAGGGGGTACTGAAGCTTTCTTT.

The V call is TRBV12-3 or TRBV12-4, the J call TRBJ2-7; no reliable D call. V dropped 2 bases and J dropped 5 bases, with 13 bases sitting between them. The CDR3 is made up of 14 amino acids. The CDR3 here is CASSLSGAYHEQYF. The CDR3 bases are TGTGCCAGCAGTTTATCAGGAGCGTACCACGAGCAGTACTTC.

The rearrangement links TRBV2 to TRBJ1-5, with 7 bases identical to TRBD1. CDR3 length equals 13 residues. The V gene's germline CDR1 is SNHLY and CDR2 FYNNEI. With 7 bases clipped from V and 7 bases from J, the junction kept 7 bases outside the gene matches. CDR3 sequence: CASMGQRHQPQHF. The CDR3 bases are TGTGCCAGCATGGGACAGAGACACCAGCCCCAGCATTTT.

In this sample, this clonotype turned up a few times. The chain employs TRBV27 and TRBJ2-2; possibly TRBD1 for D (6 bases). Germline values: CDR1 MNHEY, CDR2 SMNVEV (reference sequence). This CDR3 has 19 amino acids. V dropped 5 bases and J dropped 0 bases, with 22 bases sitting between them. CDR3 nucleotide sequence: TGTGCCAGCAGTCAGGAACAGGGTACCGGAATAACGAACACCGGGGAGCTGTTTTTT. Translation gives CASSQEQGTGITNTGELFF.

This clonotype has just a few counts. The genes are TRBV4-3 and TRBJ2-7; D uncertain. Germline lookup yields CDR1 LGHNA and CDR2 YSLEER. The CDR3 consists of 15 residues. Trimming removed 0 bases at V and 2 bases at J, with 11 bases between. The CDR3 region is CASSQDLGVTYEQYF. As DNA, the CDR3 is TGCGCCAGCAGCCAAGATCTTGGGGTCACCTACGAGCAGTACTTC.

This chain joins TRBV12-3 or TRBV12-4 and TRBJ2-1; 8 bases match TRBD2. The CDR3 is 15 amino acids. V was clipped by 5 bases and J by 5 bases; unmatched bases: 8. CDR3 nucleotides: TGTGCCAGCAGTCGCGGGGGGTCCATTAACAATGAGCAGTTCTTC. Its protein is CASSRGGSINNEQFF.

J is TRBJ2-3 and V is TRBV7-3; possibly TRBD2 for D (6 bases). The V end was cut by 4 bases, the J end by 1 base, with 18 bases between. CDR3 length equals 17 residues. The V gene's germline CDR1 is SGHTA and CDR2 FQGTGA. The CDR3 loop reads CASSSCRDFDCTDTQYF. The CDR3 region has the DNA TGTGCCAGCAGCTCGTGCAGGGACTTCGATTGCACAGATACGCAGTATTTT.

This chain links TRBV29-1 with TRBJ1-2; TRBD1 matches 7 bases. Germline trimming cut 1 base from V and 6 bases from J; bases unmatched to any gene: 8. Per germline, CDR1 SQVTM and CDR2 ANQGSEA. The CDR3 totals 14 residues. DNA of the CDR3: TGCAGCGTTGAAGTCTCGACAGGGTTCGATGGCTACACCTTC. Translation gives CSVEVSTGFDGYTF.

This clonotype was seen only once. CDR3 nucleotide sequence: TGTGCCAGCTCACCACCCAACAGGAGAGACACAGATACGCAGTATTTT. Translated, it gives CASSPPNRRDTDTQYF. The chain couples TRBV18 to TRBJ2-3, with D possibly being TRBD1 (5 bases). Germline assignment: CDR1 KGHSH and CDR2 LQKENI. The CDR3 spans 16 residues. The ends were cut back, 0 bases at V and 2 bases at J, with 12 bases in the middle.

The V call is TRBV7-9, the J call TRBJ1-6; D is uncertain. The germline gives CDR1 SEHNR, CDR2 FQNEAQ (reference sequence). V lost 5 bases, J lost 8 bases, and 16 bases lay in between. This CDR3 comprises 15 residues. The CDR3 DNA is TGTGCCAGCAGCCGCGGTGGAGAGAGAGATTCACCCCTCCACTTT. Protein: CASSRGGERDSPLHF. The full variable domain, completed using reference TRBV7-9 and TRBJ1-6, is DTGVSQNPRHKITKRGQNVTFRCDPISEHNRLYWYRQTLGQGPEFLTYFQNEAQLEKSRLLSDRFSAERPKGSFSTLEIQRTEQGDSAMYLCASSRGGERDSPLHFGNGTRLTVT.

This clonotype was seen a few times. The V gene is TRBV25-1, the J gene TRBJ2-7; 8 bases line up with TRBD1. The CDR3 extends over 15 amino acids. Per germline, CDR1 MGHDK and CDR2 SYGVNS. The V and J ends lost 4 bases and 3 bases, in that order; junction bases with no gene match: 8. The CDR3 reads CASSGDDRGSYEQYF. The CDR3 DNA reads TGTGCCAGCAGTGGCGACGACAGGGGAAGCTACGAGCAGTACTTC.

This clonotype was seen a handful of times. V and J are TRBV4-1 and TRBJ2-3, with D hard to call. Germline CDR1 and CDR2: MGHRA and YSYEKL. The CDR3 is 15 amino acids. Trimming removed 4 bases at V and 0 bases at J, with 11 bases between. The CDR3 reads CASSPGPDSTDTQYF. The CDR3 nucleotides are TGCGCCAGCAGCCCCGGACCAGATAGCACAGATACGCAGTATTTT.

This CDR3 is CASSFNAQPQHF. Here the CDR3 DNA reads TGTGCCAGCAGCTTTAATGCCCAGCCCCAGCATTTT. The V gene is TRBV7-9, the J gene TRBJ1-5; D call uncertain. With 3 bases removed from V and 7 bases from J, the gap between germline ends came to 7 bases. The CDR3 length is 12 residues. The germline gives CDR1 SEHNR, CDR2 FQNEAQ (reference sequence).

This clonotype was found a few times. The rearrangement uses TRBV29-1 and TRBJ2-1; D remains unclear. Germline V lookup: CDR1 SQVTM, CDR2 ANQGSEA. There are 11 residues in the CDR3. V was cut by 0 bases and J by 15 bases, with 12 bases left in between. CDR3 amino acids: CSVEDLPVLFF. The DNA for the CDR3 is TGCAGCGTTGAAGATTTACCAGTCCTGTTCTTC.

The J gene is TRBJ2-7, the V gene TRBV5-1, with no clear D. The CDR3 is 13 amino acids. V lost 3 bases, J lost 8 bases, and 15 bases lay in between. CDR1 and CDR2 from the germline V gene are SGHRS and YFSETQ. The CDR3 is CASSSDPHLQQYF. The CDR3 DNA is TGCGCCAGCAGCTCAGACCCCCACCTACAGCAGTACTTC.

This chain uses TRBV2 with TRBJ2-7; 12 positions match TRBD1. The CDR3 runs 15 residues. Germline assignment: CDR1 SNHLY and CDR2 FYNNEI. After removal of 5 bases from V and 6 bases from J, the junction contained 8 bases not matched to a gene. The CDR3 spells CASSSGTGGNSEQYF. In DNA form, the CDR3 reads TGTGCCAGCAGTTCCGGGACAGGGGGCAACTCCGAGCAGTACTTC.

This clonotype was recorded a few times. This chain uses TRBV20-1 with TRBJ2-7, with D unclear. V lost 0 bases and J lost 6, with 15 bases in between. The germline gives CDR1 DFQATT, CDR2 SNEGSKA (reference sequence). The CDR3 consists of 14 residues. The CDR3 bases are TGCAGTGCTAGAGATCGATTAAGGAGAGGCGAGCAGTACTTC. Translated, it gives CSARDRLRRGEQYF.

The gene calls are TRBV7-9 and TRBJ2-6; unclear D gene. The ends were cut back, 8 bases at V and 2 bases at J, with 4 bases in the middle. The CDR3 has 12 residues. Germline V gene data show CDR1 as SEHNR and CDR2 as FQNEAQ (reference sequence). CDR3 amino acids: CASGPGANVLTF. The CDR3 nucleotides read TGTGCCAGCGGGCCTGGGGCCAACGTCCTGACTTTC.